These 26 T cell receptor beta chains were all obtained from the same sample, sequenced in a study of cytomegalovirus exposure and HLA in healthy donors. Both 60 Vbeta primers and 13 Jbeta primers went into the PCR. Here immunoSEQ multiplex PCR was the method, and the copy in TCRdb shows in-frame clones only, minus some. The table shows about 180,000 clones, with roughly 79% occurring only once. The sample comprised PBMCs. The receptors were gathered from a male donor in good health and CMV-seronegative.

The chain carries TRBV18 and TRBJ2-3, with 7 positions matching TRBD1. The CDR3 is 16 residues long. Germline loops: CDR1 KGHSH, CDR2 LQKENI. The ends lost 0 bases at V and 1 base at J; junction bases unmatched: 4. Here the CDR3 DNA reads TGTGCCAGCTCACCACCGAGACAGGGTGGCACAGATACGCAGTATTTT. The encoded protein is CASSPPRQGGTDTQYF.

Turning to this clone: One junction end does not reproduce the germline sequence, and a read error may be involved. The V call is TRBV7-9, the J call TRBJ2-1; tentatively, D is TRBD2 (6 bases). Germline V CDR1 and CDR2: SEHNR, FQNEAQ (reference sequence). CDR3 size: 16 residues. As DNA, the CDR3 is TGTTCCAGCAGCCGTAACGCGGGGCGCGCCTACAATGAGCAGTTCTTC. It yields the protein CSSSRNAGRAYNEQFF.

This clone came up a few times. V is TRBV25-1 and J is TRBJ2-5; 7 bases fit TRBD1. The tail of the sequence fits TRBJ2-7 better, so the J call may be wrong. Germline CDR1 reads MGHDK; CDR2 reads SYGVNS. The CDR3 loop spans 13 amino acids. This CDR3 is CASSAQGAYEQYF. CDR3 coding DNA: TGTGCCAGCAGTGCTCAGGGGGCCTACGAGCAGTACTTC.

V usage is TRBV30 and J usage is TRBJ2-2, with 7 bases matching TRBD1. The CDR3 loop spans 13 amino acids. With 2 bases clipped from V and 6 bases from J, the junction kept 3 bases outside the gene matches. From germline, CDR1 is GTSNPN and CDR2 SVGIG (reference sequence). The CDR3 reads CAWSPTGAGELFF. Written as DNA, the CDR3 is TGTGCCTGGAGTCCTACAGGGGCCGGGGAGCTGTTTTTT.

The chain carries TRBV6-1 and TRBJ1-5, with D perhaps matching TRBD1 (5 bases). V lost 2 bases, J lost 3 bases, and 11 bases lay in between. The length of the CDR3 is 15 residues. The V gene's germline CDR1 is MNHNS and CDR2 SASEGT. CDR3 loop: CASSEIARANQPQHF. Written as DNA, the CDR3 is TGTGCCAGCAGTGAAATTGCCAGGGCCAATCAGCCCCAGCATTTT.

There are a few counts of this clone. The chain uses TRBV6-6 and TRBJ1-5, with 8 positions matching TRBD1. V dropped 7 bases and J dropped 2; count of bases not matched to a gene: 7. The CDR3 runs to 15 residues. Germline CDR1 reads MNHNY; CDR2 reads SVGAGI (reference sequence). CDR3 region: CASNKDRVGNQPQHF. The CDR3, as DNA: TGTGCCAGCAATAAGGACAGGGTGGGCAATCAGCCCCAGCATTTT.

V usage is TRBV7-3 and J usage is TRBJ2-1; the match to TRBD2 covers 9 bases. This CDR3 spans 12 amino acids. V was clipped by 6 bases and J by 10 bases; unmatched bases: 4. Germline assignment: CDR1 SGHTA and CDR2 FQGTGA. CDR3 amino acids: CASSYLAGEQFF. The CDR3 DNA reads TGTGCCAGCAGTTATCTAGCGGGGGAGCAGTTCTTC. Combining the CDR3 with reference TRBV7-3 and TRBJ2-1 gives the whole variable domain GAGVSQTPSNKVTEKGKYVELRCDPISGHTALYWYRQSLGQGPEFLIYFQGTGAADDSGLPNDRFFAVRPEGSVSTLKIQRTERGDSAVYLCASSYLAGEQFFGPGTRLTVL.

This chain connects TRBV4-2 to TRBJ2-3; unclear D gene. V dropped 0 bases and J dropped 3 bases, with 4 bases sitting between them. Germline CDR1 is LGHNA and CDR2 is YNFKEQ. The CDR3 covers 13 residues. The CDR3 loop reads CASSQELTDTQYF. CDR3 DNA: TGTGCCAGCAGCCAAGAGCTAACAGATACGCAGTATTTT.

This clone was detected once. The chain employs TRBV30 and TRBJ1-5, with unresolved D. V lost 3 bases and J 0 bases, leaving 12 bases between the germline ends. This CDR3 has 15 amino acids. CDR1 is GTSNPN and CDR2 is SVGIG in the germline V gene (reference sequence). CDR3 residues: CAWSRRRNSNQPQHF. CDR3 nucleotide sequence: TGTGCCTGGAGCCGCCGGCGGAATAGCAATCAGCCCCAGCATTTT.

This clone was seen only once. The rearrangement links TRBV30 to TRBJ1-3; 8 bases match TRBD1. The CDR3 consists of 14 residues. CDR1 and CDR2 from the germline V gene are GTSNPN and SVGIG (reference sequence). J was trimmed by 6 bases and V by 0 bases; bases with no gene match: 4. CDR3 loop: CAWSVRQGQNTIYF. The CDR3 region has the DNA TGTGCCTGGAGTGTACGACAGGGGCAAAACACCATATATTTT.

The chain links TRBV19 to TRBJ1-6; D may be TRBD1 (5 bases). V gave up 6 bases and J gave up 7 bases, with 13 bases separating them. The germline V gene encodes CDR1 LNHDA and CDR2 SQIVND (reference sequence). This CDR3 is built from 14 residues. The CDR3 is CASSPGVLNSPLHF. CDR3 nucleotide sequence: TGTGCCAGTAGCCCGGGGGTTTTGAATTCACCCCTCCACTTT.

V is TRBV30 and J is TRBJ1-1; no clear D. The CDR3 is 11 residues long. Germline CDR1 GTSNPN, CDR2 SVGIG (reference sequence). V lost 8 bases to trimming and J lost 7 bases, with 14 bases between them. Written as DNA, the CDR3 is TGTGCCAGAGGAGGTGGTTTTGAAGCTTTCTTT. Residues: CARGGGFEAFF.

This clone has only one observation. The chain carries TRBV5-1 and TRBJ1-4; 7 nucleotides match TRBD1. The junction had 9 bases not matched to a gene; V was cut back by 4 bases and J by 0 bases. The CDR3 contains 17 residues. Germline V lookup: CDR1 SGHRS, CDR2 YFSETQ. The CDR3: CASSQPGQEATNEKLFF. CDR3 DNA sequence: TGCGCCAGCAGCCAACCCGGACAGGAAGCAACTAATGAAAAACTGTTTTTT.

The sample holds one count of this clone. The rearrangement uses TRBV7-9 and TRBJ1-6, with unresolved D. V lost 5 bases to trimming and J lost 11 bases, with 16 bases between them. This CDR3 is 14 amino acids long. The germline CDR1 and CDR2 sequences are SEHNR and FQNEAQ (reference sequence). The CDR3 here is CASSDGFLGTPLHF. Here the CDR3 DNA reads TGTGCCAGCAGCGACGGGTTCCTCGGGACACCCCTCCACTTT.

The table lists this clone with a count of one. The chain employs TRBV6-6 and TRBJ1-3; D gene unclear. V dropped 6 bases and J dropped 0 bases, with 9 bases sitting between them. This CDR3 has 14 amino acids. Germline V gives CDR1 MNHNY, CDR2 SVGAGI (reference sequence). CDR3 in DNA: TGTGCCAGCAGCGACACCTTCTCTGGAAACACCATATATTTT. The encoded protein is CASSDTFSGNTIYF.

The CDR3 coding sequence is TGCAGCGGCCAAACGGGGTCCTACAATGAGCAGTTCTTC. It is translated as CSGQTGSYNEQFF. The V gene is TRBV29-1, the J gene TRBJ2-1; D might be TRBD2 (5 bases). The CDR3 totals 13 residues. Germline V gives CDR1 SQVTM, CDR2 ANQGSEA. V was shortened by 7 bases and J by 1 base, with 11 bases between the two germline ends.

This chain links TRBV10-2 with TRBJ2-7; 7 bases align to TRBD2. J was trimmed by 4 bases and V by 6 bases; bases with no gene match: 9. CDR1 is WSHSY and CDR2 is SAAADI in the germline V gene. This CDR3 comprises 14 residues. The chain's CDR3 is CASRVGRSGYEQYF. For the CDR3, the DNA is TGCGCCAGCAGAGTCGGTCGTAGCGGGTACGAGCAGTACTTC.

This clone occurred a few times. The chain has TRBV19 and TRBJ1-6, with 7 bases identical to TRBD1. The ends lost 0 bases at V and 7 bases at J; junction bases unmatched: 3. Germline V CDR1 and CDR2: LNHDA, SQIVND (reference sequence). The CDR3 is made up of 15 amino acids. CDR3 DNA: TGTGCCAGTAGTATAGAACAGGGGCCGAATTCACCCCTCCACTTT. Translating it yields CASSIEQGPNSPLHF. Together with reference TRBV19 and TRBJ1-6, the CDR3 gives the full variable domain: DGGITQSPKYLFRKEGQNVTLSCEQNLNHDAMYWYRQDPGQGLRLIYYSQIVNDFQKGDIAEGYSVSREKKESFPLTVTSAQKNPTAFYLCASSIEQGPNSPLHFGNGTRLTVT.

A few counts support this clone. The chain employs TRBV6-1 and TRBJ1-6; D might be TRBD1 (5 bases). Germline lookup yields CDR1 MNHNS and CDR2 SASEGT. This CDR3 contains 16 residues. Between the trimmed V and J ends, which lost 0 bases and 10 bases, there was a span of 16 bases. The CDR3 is CASSEALQGGWSPLHF. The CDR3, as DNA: TGTGCCAGCAGTGAAGCGCTTCAGGGTGGATGGTCACCCCTCCACTTT.

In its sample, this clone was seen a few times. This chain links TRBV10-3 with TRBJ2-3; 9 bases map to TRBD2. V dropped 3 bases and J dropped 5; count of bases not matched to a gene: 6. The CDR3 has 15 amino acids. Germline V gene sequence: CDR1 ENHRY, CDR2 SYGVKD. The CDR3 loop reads CAISDGRGGRDTQYF. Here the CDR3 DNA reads TGTGCCATCAGTGATGGGCGGGGGGGCAGAGATACGCAGTATTTT.

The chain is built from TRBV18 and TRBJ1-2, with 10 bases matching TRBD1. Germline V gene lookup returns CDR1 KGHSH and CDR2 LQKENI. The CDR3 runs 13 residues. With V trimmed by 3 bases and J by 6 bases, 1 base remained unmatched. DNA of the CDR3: TGTGCCAGCTCACCGACAGGGGGCGATGGCTACACCTTC. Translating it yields CASSPTGGDGYTF.

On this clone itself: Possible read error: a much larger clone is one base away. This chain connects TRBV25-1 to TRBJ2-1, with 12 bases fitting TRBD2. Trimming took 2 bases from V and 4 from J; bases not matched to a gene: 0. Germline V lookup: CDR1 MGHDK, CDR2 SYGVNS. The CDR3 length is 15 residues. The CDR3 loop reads CASSETSGGYNEQFF. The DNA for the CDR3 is TGTGCCAGCAGTGAAACTAGCGGGGGGTACAATGAGCAGTTCTTC. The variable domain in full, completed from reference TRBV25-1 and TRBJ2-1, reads EADIYQTPRYLVIGTGKKITLECSQTMGHDKMYWYQQDPGMELHLIHYSYGVNSTEKGDLSSESTVSRIRTEHFPLTLESARPSHTSQYLCASSETSGGYNEQFFGPGTRLTVL.

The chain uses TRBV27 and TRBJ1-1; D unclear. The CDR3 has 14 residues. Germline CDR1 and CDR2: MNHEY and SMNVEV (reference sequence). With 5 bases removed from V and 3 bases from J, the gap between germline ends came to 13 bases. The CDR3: CASSHGRPHTEAFF. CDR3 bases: TGTGCCAGCAGTCATGGGCGTCCCCACACTGAAGCTTTCTTT.

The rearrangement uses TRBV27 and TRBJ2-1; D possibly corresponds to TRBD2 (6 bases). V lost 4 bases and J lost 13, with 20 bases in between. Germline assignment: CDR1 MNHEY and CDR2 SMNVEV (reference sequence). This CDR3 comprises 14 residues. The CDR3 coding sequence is TGTGCCAGCAGTTACTCTCCGGGACCGCGGGAACAGTTCTTC. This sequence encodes CASSYSPGPREQFF.

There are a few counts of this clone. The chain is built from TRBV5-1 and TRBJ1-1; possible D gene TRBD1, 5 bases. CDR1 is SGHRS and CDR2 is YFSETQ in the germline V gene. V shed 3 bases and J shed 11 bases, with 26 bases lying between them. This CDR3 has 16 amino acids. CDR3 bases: TGCGCCAGCAGCTCGCTACCGGGACTGGATTACTTGGAGGCTTTCTTT. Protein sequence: CASSSLPGLDYLEAFF.

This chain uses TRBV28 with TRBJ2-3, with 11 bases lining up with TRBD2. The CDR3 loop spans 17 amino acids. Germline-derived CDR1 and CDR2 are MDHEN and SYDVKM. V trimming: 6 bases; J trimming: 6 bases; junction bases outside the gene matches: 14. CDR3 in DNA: TGTGCCAGCAGCCCCTCTACTAGCGGGGGCCCCAGGGATACGCAGTATTTT. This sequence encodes CASSPSTSGGPRDTQYF.